These 5 T cell receptor beta chains were sequenced from one sample in a study of T cells in tuberculosis. Measured with immunoSEQ multiplex PCR; TCRdb has only the in-frame clones, and not every one. The repertoire includes 29,000 or so clones, 90% to 95% of them detected once, and around 4.7% sits in the top ten. The sample comprised PBMCs. Receptor source: a donor aged 5 to 30 with latent tuberculosis or without tuberculosis infection.

This sequence joins TRBV5-1 and TRBJ1-3; D might be TRBD1 (6 bases). Germline assignment: CDR1 SGHRS and CDR2 YFSETQ. Trimming removed 4 bases from V and 2 bases from J, with 16 bases in between. The CDR3 runs to 16 residues. In nucleotides, the CDR3 is TGCGCCAGCAGCGACCTAGGGGGGGAGACTGGAAACACCATATATTTT. It is translated as CASSDLGGETGNTIYF.

V usage is TRBV27 and J usage is TRBJ2-1; unclear D gene. The germline V and J ends were trimmed by 6 bases and 9 bases, with 12 bases remaining between them. Germline-derived CDR1 and CDR2 are MNHEY and SMNVEV (reference sequence). The CDR3 is made up of 12 amino acids. The CDR3 region has the DNA TGTGCCAGCAGGAGGATTGTGGGTGAGCAGTTCTTC. Protein: CASRRIVGEQFF.

The chain couples TRBV6-1 to TRBJ1-2; perhaps TRBD1 as D (6 bases). The CDR3 extends over 15 amino acids. Trimming removed 3 bases from V and 8 bases from J, with 19 bases in between. Germline V lookup: CDR1 MNHNS, CDR2 SASEGT. CDR3: CASSDKTGNWYGYTF. The CDR3 coding sequence is TGTGCCAGCAGTGACAAGACAGGTAATTGGTACGGCTACACCTTC.

This clone was picked up a small number of times. This chain connects TRBV11-2 to TRBJ2-1; weak D call: TRBD2 (6 bases). CDR3 length: 11 amino acids. The V gene lost 3 bases and the J gene lost 9 bases, with 6 bases spanning the gap. Germline values: CDR1 SGHAT, CDR2 FQNNGV. The CDR3 DNA is TGTGCCAGCAGCTTCGGGGGTGAGCAGTTCTTC. This translates into CASSFGGEQFF.

V is TRBV5-6 and J is TRBJ2-7, with D possibly TRBD1 on 6 matching bases. V gave up 3 bases and J gave up 13 bases, with 14 bases separating them. Germline V gene lookup returns CDR1 SGHDT and CDR2 YYEEEE. The CDR3 is 11 amino acids. Here the CDR3 reads CASSSDHREYF. For the CDR3, the DNA is TGTGCCAGCAGCTCTGATCACAGGGAATACTTC.